This T cell receptor (beta chain) was retrieved from a study of patients and donors after allogeneic stem cell transplantation. This clonotype was detected a few times. TCRdb reprocessed the RT-PCR reads via MiXCR and lists one record per CDR3 protein. This table holds approximately 430,000 distinct CDR3 sequences, roughly 16% found once. The sequencing sample was made of blood, either unsorted or a sorted T cell fraction (not recorded which). The TCR originated in a human donor who was either an allogeneic HSCT recipient or a stem cell or donor lymphocyte infusion donor (not recorded which). It is not recorded whose cells these are; they may come from a transplant donor.

The DNA for the CDR3 is TGTGCCAGCAGTGAATCGAGGGGCTACGAGCAGTACTTC. Translated: CASSESRGYEQYF. V and J are TRBV2 and TRBJ2-7; either TRBD1 or TRBD2 may supply D (5 bases each). This CDR3 is built from 13 residues. The V gene lost 2 bases and the J gene lost 3 bases, with 8 bases spanning the gap. Per germline, CDR1 SNHLY and CDR2 FYNNEI.